Below, 23 T cell receptor beta chains from the same sample are listed, as sequenced in a study of control samples from healthy donors and cancer patients (dated by TCRdb to about 2020). The library was built by means of the immunoSEQ multiplex PCR assay. TCRdb retrieved this table from immuneACCESS and kept in-frame rearrangements only. Not all clones are present; in checked studies, unresolved V genes account for under half, and no reason is known for the remainder. Present in this sample are 85,000 to 100,000 clones, 85% to 95% of which were seen just once. Of the sample, approximately 8% falls within the top ten clones. Sequencing used blood. All receptors come from a man aged 18 to 30 in good health.

CDR3 nucleotides: TGTGCCAGCAGTCAAGGGACAGGGGGAGGTCAGCCCCAGCATTTT. This sequence encodes CASSQGTGGGQPQHF. The rearrangement links TRBV27 to TRBJ1-5, with 11 bases aligning to TRBD1. The CDR3 has 15 amino acids. CDR1 and CDR2 from the germline V gene are MNHEY and SMNVEV (reference sequence). After removal of 5 bases from V and 6 bases from J, the junction contained 6 bases not matched to a gene.

This clone was counted once. The rearrangement uses TRBV6-4 and TRBJ2-2; D ambiguous. Trimming took off 4 bases at V and 5 bases at J, with 8 bases between the two ends. CDR1 is MRHNA, CDR2 SNTAGT, per germline. The length of the CDR3 is 13 residues. CDR3 DNA sequence: TGTGCCAGCAGTGGATCCACTACCGGGGAGCTGTTTTTT. It specifies CASSGSTTGELFF.

The rearrangement uses TRBV4-1 and TRBJ1-1; 7 nucleotides agree with TRBD1. CDR3 length: 12 residues. Losses at the gene ends were 2 bases for V and 8 bases for J; bases not matched to a gene: 2. In germline, CDR1 is MGHRA, CDR2 YSYEKL. CDR3 loop: CASSQQGVEAFF. CDR3 bases: TGCGCCAGCAGCCAACAGGGGGTGGAAGCTTTCTTT.

The rearrangement links TRBV2 to TRBJ1-1; no reliable D call. V dropped 2 bases and J dropped 11 bases, with 3 bases sitting between them. Germline V gives CDR1 SNHLY, CDR2 FYNNEI. CDR3 length: 9 residues. This CDR3 is CASSERAFF. The DNA of the CDR3 is TGTGCCAGCAGTGAAAGGGCTTTCTTT.

The chain combines TRBV7-9 with TRBJ1-2, with D possibly TRBD1 on 5 matching bases. Trimming removed 3 bases from V and 6 bases from J, with 11 bases in between. Germline CDR1 SEHNR, CDR2 FQNEAQ (reference sequence). This CDR3 comprises 13 residues. CDR3 in DNA: TGTGCCAGCAGCTTGCCAGGGCAGAATGGCTACACCTTC. Amino acids: CASSLPGQNGYTF.

The chain recombines TRBV19 with TRBJ2-2, with 7 bases fitting TRBD1. Germline V gene lookup returns CDR1 LNHDA and CDR2 SQIVND (reference sequence). The J segment lost 5 bases and the V segment lost 7 bases, leaving 16 bases of the junction unmatched. CDR3 length: 17 residues. CDR3 nucleotides: TGTGCCAGTACCCAGACGGTTACAGGGGAAGAAACCGGGGAGCTGTTTTTT. Its protein is CASTQTVTGEETGELFF.

V gene TRBV11-2 combines with J gene TRBJ1-6; possible D gene TRBD1, 5 bases. The V gene lost 1 base and the J gene lost 7 bases, with 14 bases spanning the gap. Per germline, CDR1 SGHAT and CDR2 FQNNGV. The CDR3 is 16 residues long. CDR3 in DNA: TGTGCCAGCAGCTTAGTGCAACTCGGGGGAAATTCACCCCTCCACTTT. This translates into CASSLVQLGGNSPLHF.

In its sample, this clone was seen once. The chain links TRBV9 to TRBJ1-6, with D perhaps TRBD1 (5 bases). This CDR3 contains 15 residues. Trimming stripped 3 bases from V and 8 bases from J, with 15 bases between. Germline V gene sequence: CDR1 SGDLS, CDR2 YYNGEE. The CDR3 nucleotides are TGTGCCAGCAGCGCCGGAGGGGATGGGGATTCACCCCTCCACTTT. This sequence encodes CASSAGGDGDSPLHF.

The chain combines TRBV6-5 with TRBJ1-6; 7 bases fit TRBD1. The trim removed 0 bases at V and 13 bases at J, leaving 12 bases unmatched. Per germline, CDR1 MNHEY and CDR2 SVGAGI. CDR3 length equals 16 residues. The CDR3 here is CASSYSKGRGGLPLHF. For the CDR3, the DNA is TGTGCCAGCAGTTACTCGAAAGGCAGGGGGGGGTTGCCCCTCCACTTT.

As DNA, the CDR3 is TGTGCCAGCAGCTTAGAGGGGGTGGGCTACACCTTC. This translates into CASSLEGVGYTF. The chain couples TRBV7-2 to TRBJ1-2, with a weak D call TRBD1 (6 bases). Trimming took off 1 base at V and 8 bases at J, with 8 bases between the two ends. This CDR3 is built from 12 residues. The V gene's germline CDR1 is SGHTA and CDR2 FQGNSA.

CDR3 protein: CSVEGGAPAYNEQFF. CDR3 sequence (DNA): TGCAGCGTTGAAGGGGGAGCCCCCGCCTACAATGAGCAGTTCTTC. The chain links TRBV29-1 to TRBJ2-1; the D gene is possibly TRBD2 (5 bases). The CDR3 extends over 15 amino acids. V lost 1 base, J lost 2 bases, and 12 bases lay in between. Germline CDR1 SQVTM, CDR2 ANQGSEA.

J is TRBJ2-1 and V is TRBV18; 10 bases line up with TRBD1. The CDR3 is 16 residues long. After removal of 3 bases from V and 3 bases from J, the junction contained 5 bases not matched to a gene. Germline V gene sequence: CDR1 KGHSH, CDR2 LQKENI. The CDR3 is CASSPWTGGSYNEQFF. Here the CDR3 DNA reads TGTGCCAGCTCACCCTGGACAGGGGGGAGCTACAATGAGCAGTTCTTC.

The genes are TRBV6-5 and TRBJ1-1, with D unresolved. There are 14 residues in the CDR3. Per the germline V gene, CDR1 is MNHEY and CDR2 is SVGAGI. The V end lost 0 bases, the J end lost 2 bases, and 7 bases lay between the germline ends. The CDR3: CASSYSRLNTEAFF. In nucleotides, the CDR3 is TGTGCCAGCAGTTACTCCAGACTCAACACTGAAGCTTTCTTT.

This sequence joins TRBV3-1 (or the pseudogene TRBV3-2) and TRBJ1-4, with no clear D. Deletions cut 1 base from V and 5 bases from J, with 14 bases between. This CDR3 contains 16 residues. Germline V gene lookup returns CDR1 LGHDT and CDR2 YNNKEL (reference sequence). The CDR3 coding sequence is TGTGCCAGCAGCCAAGTGACGACGGACTACAATGAAAAACTGTTTTTT. It is translated as CASSQVTTDYNEKLFF.

The rearrangement joins TRBV4-1 to TRBJ1-4, with TRBD1 identical over 8 bases. V was pared by 0 bases and J by 11 bases, with 17 bases of the junction left unmatched. The CDR3 covers 18 residues. CDR1 is MGHRA, CDR2 YSYEKL, per germline. In DNA, the CDR3 is TGCGCCAGCAGCCAAGATCTAGCTTCGAGGACAGGGTTTCGGAAACTGTTTTTT. This translates into CASSQDLASRTGFRKLFF.

V gene TRBV5-6 combines with J gene TRBJ2-7; a possible D gene is TRBD1 (5 bases). Trimming shortened V by 3 bases and J by 0 bases, and 13 bases separated the two germline ends. Germline V lookup: CDR1 SGHDT, CDR2 YYEEEE. The CDR3 runs to 15 residues. The CDR3 spells CASSSRVKSSYEQYF. DNA for the CDR3: TGTGCCAGCAGCTCCAGGGTTAAAAGCTCCTACGAGCAGTACTTC.

The sample holds a few counts of this clone. The V call is TRBV19, the J call TRBJ2-4; 10 bases fit TRBD1. Germline V gives CDR1 LNHDA, CDR2 SQIVND (reference sequence). V shed 5 bases, J shed 6 bases, and the junction held 4 bases outside the gene matches. The CDR3 consists of 14 residues. DNA of the CDR3: TGTGCCAGTAGTGGGACAGGGGAGGGAAACATTCAGTACTTC. It codes for CASSGTGEGNIQYF. The full variable domain, in which reference TRBV19 and TRBJ2-4 provide the parts outside the CDR3, is DGGITQSPKYLFRKEGQNVTLSCEQNLNHDAMYWYRQDPGQGLRLIYYSQIVNDFQKGDIAEGYSVSREKKESFPLTVTSAQKNPTAFYLCASSGTGEGNIQYFGAGTRLSVL.

This clone was observed a few times. CDR3 DNA sequence: TGTGCCACCAGTGATCTTCGGACAGGGGAAAGGGAGCAAGAGACCCAGTACTTC. Its protein is CATSDLRTGEREQETQYF. This chain connects TRBV24-1 to TRBJ2-5; TRBD1 matches at 9 bases. The CDR3 consists of 18 residues. Germline assignment: CDR1 KGHDR and CDR2 SFDVKD. The V and J ends lost 3 bases and 2 bases, in that order; junction bases with no gene match: 12.

This clone was observed a few times. V gene TRBV4-1 combines with J gene TRBJ2-5, with 7 bases that match TRBD1. The J segment lost 3 bases and the V segment lost 2 bases, leaving 3 bases of the junction unmatched. CDR3 size: 14 residues. Germline V CDR1 and CDR2: MGHRA, YSYEKL. The CDR3 bases are TGCGCCAGCAGCCAACGAGGGGGCAAAGAGACCCAGTACTTC. Protein sequence: CASSQRGGKETQYF.

The rearrangement links TRBV6-1 to TRBJ2-1; a possible D gene is TRBD1 (6 bases). The CDR3 contains 15 residues. The germline V gene has CDR1 MNHNS and CDR2 SASEGT. V lost 3 bases, J lost 5 bases, and 14 bases lay in between. CDR3 nucleotide sequence: TGTGCCAGCAGTGAGGGGCGAGGGGGAGACAATGAGCAGTTCTTC. Residues: CASSEGRGGDNEQFF.

CDR3 nucleotides: TGTGCCAGCTCATTAAGACAGGGGATCACTGAAGCTTTCTTT. It specifies CASSLRQGITEAFF. The chain joins TRBV18 to TRBJ1-1, with 8 bases matching TRBD1. CDR1 is KGHSH, CDR2 LQKENI, per germline. The CDR3 runs to 14 residues. V lost 5 bases and J lost 4; bases outside the gene matches: 6.

This sequence joins TRBV15 and TRBJ1-2; D remains ambiguous. CDR1 LNHNV and CDR2 YYDKDF come from the germline V gene (reference sequence). This CDR3 is built from 11 residues. The V end lost 3 bases, the J end lost 6 bases, and 5 bases lay between the germline ends. CDR3 DNA: TGTGCCACCAGCAGTCCCCATGGCTACACCTTC. Translating gives CATSSPHGYTF.

This rearrangement joins TRBV3-1 (or the pseudogene TRBV3-2) to TRBJ2-5; TRBD1 is a possible D gene (6 bases). Germline CDR1 LGHDT, CDR2 YNNKEL (reference sequence). This CDR3 spans 14 amino acids. The V end was cut by 3 bases, the J end by 4 bases, with 12 bases between. The CDR3 loop reads CASSQSGEGETQYF. The CDR3 nucleotides read TGTGCCAGCAGCCAGTCAGGGGAAGGAGAGACCCAGTACTTC.